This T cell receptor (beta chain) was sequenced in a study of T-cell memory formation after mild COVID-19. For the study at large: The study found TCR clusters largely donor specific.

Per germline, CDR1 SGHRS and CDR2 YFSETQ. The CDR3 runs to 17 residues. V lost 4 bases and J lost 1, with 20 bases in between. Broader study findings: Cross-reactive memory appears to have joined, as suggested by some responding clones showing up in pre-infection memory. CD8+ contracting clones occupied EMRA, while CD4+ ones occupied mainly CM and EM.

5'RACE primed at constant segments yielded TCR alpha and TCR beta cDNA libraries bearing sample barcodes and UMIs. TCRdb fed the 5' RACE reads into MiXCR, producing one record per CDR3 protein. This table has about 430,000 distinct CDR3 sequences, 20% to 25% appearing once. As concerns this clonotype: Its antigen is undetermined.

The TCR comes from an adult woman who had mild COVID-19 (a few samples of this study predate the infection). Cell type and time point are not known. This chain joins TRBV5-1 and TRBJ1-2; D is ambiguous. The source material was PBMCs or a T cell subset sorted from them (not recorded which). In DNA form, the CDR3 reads TGCGCCAGCAGCCCCATAAGCGGCAGCCCTTATAACTATGGCTACACCTTC. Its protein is CASSPISGSPYNYGYTF.